This paragraph reports one T cell receptor beta chain. Original processing methods: From ImmunoSEQ came sequences covering only the junction and carrying no quality scores, so filtering differed. The table came from immunoSEQ multiplex PCR; TCRdb's copy has only in-frame clones and leaves some out. V and J calls and clone size are those listed in that table; D and trimming were worked out from the DNA. Of millions of clones listed, 90% to 95% are singletons. Into CD45RA+ naive and CD45RA-negative memory subsets, the CD4+ cells were split. This sample was taken from a study of shared clonotypes between healthy human individuals. In the study overall: The plates for each donor numbered three CD4 naive, three CD4 memory, two CD8 naive and one CD8 memory.

Germline trimming cut 4 bases from V and 11 bases from J; bases unmatched to any gene: 18. Germline V gene lookup returns CDR1 GTSNPN and CDR2 SVGIG (reference sequence). CDR3 length: 16 amino acids. This receptor was taken from a young man in good health. Sequences were obtained from naive CD4+ T cells sorted from blood. The subset: CD45RA+ positively selected. The rearrangement joins TRBV30 to TRBJ2-7; 12 nucleotides agree with TRBD1. This CDR3 reads CAWNSPGTGGSSIEYF. The CDR3 nucleotides read TGTGCCTGGAATTCCCCCGGGACAGGGGGCTCTAGTATCGAGTACTTC. The whole variable domain, filled in from reference TRBV30 and TRBJ2-7, reads SQTIHQWPATLVQPVGSPLSLECTVEGTSNPNLYWYRQAAGRGLQLLFYSVGIGQISSEVPQNLSASRPQDRQFILSSKKLLLSDSGFYLCAWNSPGTGGSSIEYFGPGTRLTVT.